This TCR beta chain was sequenced for a study of OX40 agonist ivuxolimab in advanced cancers. Study-wide background: Cohort: more than 75% men, mean age approximately 60, aged about 20 to 79. Study results and limitations: Dosing at 0.1 to 3.0 mg/kg was accompanied by clonal expansion of CD4+ and CD8+ blood T cells by week 6. Expanded clones were, on average, more numerous in CD8+ T cells than in CD4+.

To note about this clone: Antigen specificity is unknown.

This CDR3 contains 15 residues. CDR1 is SGHRS and CDR2 is YFSETQ in the germline V gene. After removal of 3 bases from V and 5 bases from J, the junction contained 9 bases not matched to a gene. Measured with immunoSEQ multiplex PCR; TCRdb has only the in-frame clones, and not every one. Among about 100,000 clones listed, approximately 89% were seen once. The chain employs TRBV5-1 and TRBJ2-5, with 8 nucleotides matching TRBD1. The sample here was CD4+ or CD8+ T cells sorted from blood, taken in a trial of the OX40 agonist ivuxolimab. The receptor was isolated from an adult with an advanced solid tumor such as melanoma, head and neck, liver or kidney cancer. CDR3 bases: TGCGCCAGCAGCTCCGGACAGGGACGGTGGGAGACCCAGTACTTC. Its protein is CASSSGQGRWETQYF.